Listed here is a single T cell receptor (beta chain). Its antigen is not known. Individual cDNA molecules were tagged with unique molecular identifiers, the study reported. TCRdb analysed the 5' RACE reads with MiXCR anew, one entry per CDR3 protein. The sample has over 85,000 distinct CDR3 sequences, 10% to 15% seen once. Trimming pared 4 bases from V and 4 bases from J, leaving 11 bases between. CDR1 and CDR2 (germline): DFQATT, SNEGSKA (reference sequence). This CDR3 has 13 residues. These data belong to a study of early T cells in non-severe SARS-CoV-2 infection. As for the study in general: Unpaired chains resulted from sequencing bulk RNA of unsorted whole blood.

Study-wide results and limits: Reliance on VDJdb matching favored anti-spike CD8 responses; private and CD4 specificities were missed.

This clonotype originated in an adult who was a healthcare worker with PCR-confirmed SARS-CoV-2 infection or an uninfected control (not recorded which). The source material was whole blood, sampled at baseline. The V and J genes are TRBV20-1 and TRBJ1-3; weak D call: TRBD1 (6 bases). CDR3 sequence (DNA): TGCAGTGCTAACTCCGGGACAGGAAACACCATATATTTT. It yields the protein CSANSGTGNTIYF.